One TCR beta chain is described in this entry. Its antigen is unknown. The data derive from a study of T cell responses to AZD1222 COVID-19 vaccine. Clones were read by immunoSEQ multiplex PCR, and TCRdb kept only the in-frame ones, dropping some. Of roughly 65,000 clones in the sample, approximately 87% were seen once. This CDR3 has 13 residues. Trimming removed 3 bases at V and 2 bases at J, with 8 bases between. Looked up from germline, CDR1 is MNHEY and CDR2 is SMNVEV (reference sequence). The study's findings and limits: Repertoires were sampled only after the peak T cell response. Dominant at 160-218 and 743-854, vaccine-associated CD4 TCRs also spanned spike.

The receptor comes from an adult who received the AZD1222 COVID-19 vaccine. The sample here was peripheral blood, taken 28 days after the second AZD1222 dose. The chain links TRBV27 to TRBJ2-7, with D unresolved. CDR3 bases: TGTGCCAGCAGTTTGGCCTCGACCTACGAGCAGTACTTC. Encoded protein: CASSLASTYEQYF.